This T cell receptor (beta chain) was obtained from a study of T cells in localized non-small cell lung cancer. The CDR3 covers 14 residues. V gave up 2 bases and J gave up 5 bases, with 13 bases separating them. Germline-derived CDR1 and CDR2 are SGDLS and YYNGEE. In the case of this clone: Its antigen is not known.

The study, taken as a whole, reports: Greater T cell density in blood accompanied longer overall survival. In adjacent lung, a median about 52 of the top 100 tumor clones were found. Since sequencing was restricted to only one region of the tumor, intratumor heterogeneity remains a possibility.

Using immunoSEQ multiplex PCR, the repertoire was profiled, and TCRdb retains in-frame clones only, with some absent. The table lists approximately 76,000 clones, more than 70% of them singletons. The chain uses TRBV9 and TRBJ1-1; perhaps TRBD1 as D (5 bases). Sequencing was performed on peripheral blood, taken before any cancer treatment. The TCR originated in a female donor of 60 years or more with stage I lung adenocarcinoma. The CDR3 sequence: CASSVREGWTEAFF. The CDR3 DNA follows: TGTGCCAGCAGCGTCCGGGAGGGGTGGACTGAAGCTTTCTTT.